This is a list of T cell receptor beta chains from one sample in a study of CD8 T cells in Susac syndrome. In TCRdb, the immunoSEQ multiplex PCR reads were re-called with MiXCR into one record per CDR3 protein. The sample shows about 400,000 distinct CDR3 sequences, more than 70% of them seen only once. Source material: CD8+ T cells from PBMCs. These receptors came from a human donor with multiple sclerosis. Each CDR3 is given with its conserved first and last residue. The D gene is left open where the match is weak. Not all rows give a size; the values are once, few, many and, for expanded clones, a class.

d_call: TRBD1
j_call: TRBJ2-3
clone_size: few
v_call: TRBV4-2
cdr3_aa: CASSQHGQGATTDTQYF
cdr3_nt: TGTGCCAGCAGCCAACACGGACAGGGGGCGACCACAGATACGCAGTATTTT

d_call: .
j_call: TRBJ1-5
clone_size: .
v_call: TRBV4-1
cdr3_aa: CASSQDLAGYQPQHF
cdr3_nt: TGCGCCAGCAGCCAAGATCTGGCAGGGTACCAGCCCCAGCATTTT

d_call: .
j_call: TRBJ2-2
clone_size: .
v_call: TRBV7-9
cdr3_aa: CATPGGVHTGELFF
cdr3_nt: TGTGCCACCCCCGGGGGCGTACATACCGGGGAGCTGTTTTTT

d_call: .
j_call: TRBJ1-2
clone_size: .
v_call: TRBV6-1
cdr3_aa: CASSELVRELGQNYGYTF
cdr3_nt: TGTGCCAGCAGTGAACTGGTCAGGGAGCTCGGACAGAACTATGGCTACACCTTC

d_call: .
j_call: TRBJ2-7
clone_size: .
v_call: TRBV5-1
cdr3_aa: CASSDLPGLLEQYF
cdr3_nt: TGCGCCAGCAGCGACCTCCCGGGCCTCCTCGAGCAGTACTTC

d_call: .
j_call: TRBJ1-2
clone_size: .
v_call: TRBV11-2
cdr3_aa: CASSAWGGGDYGYTF
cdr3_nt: TGTGCCAGCAGCGCTTGGGGGGGCGGCGACTATGGCTACACCTTC

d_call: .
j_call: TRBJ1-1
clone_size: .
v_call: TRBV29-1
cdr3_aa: CSVNEAVQTGNTEAFF
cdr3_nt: TGCAGCGTTAATGAGGCTGTTCAGACAGGGAACACTGAAGCTTTCTTT

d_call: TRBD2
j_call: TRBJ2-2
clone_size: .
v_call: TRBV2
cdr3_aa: CASREQAGGTSGELFF
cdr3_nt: TGTGCCAGCAGAGAACAGGCGGGAGGTACTTCTGGGGAGCTGTTTTTT

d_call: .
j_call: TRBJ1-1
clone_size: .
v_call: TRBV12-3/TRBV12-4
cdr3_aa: CASSYTSGRPGGTEAFF
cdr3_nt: TGTGCCAGCAGTTATACTTCGGGACGGCCGGGGGGCACTGAAGCTTTCTTT

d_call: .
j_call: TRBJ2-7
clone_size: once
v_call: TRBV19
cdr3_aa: CASSGSRPYEQYF
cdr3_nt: TGTGCCAGTAGCGGGAGCCGTCCCTACGAGCAGTACTTC

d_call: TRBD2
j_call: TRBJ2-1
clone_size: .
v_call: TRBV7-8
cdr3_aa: CASSFTSGSGEQFF
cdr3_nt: TGTGCCAGCAGCTTTACTAGCGGGAGTGGTGAGCAGTTCTTC

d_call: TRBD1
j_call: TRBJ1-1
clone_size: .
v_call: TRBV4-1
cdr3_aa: CASSQESTGATEAFF
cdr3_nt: TGCGCCAGCAGCCAGGAGAGTACAGGGGCCACTGAAGCTTTCTTT

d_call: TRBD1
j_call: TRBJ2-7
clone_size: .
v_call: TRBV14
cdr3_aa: CASSQEQGAPYEQYF
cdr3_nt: TGTGCCAGCAGCCAAGAACAGGGGGCCCCCTACGAGCAGTACTTC

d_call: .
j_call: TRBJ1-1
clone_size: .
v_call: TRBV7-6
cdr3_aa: CASSLVSSSGNTEAFF
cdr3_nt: TGTGCCAGCAGCTTAGTATCGAGCTCAGGGAACACTGAAGCTTTCTTT

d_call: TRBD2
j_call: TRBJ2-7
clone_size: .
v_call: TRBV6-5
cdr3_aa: CASSDWGGDSYEQYF
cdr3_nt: TGTGCCAGCAGTGACTGGGGGGGGGACTCCTACGAGCAGTACTTC

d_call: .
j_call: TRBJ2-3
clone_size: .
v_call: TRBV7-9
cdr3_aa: CASSLAPAESTDTQYF
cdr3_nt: TGTGCCAGCAGCTTAGCGCCGGCGGAGAGCACAGATACGCAGTATTTT

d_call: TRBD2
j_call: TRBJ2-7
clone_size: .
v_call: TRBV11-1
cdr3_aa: CASSSPTSGGNYRHSYEQYF
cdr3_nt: TGTGCCAGCAGCTCGCCAACTAGCGGGGGGAATTACCGACACTCCTACGAGCAGTACTTC

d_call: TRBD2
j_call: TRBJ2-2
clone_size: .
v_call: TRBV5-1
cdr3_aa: CASRGLAGDWKGTGELFF
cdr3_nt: TGCGCCAGCCGCGGACTAGCGGGAGATTGGAAGGGGACCGGGGAGCTGTTTTTT

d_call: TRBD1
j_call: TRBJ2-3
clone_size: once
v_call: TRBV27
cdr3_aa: CASSWGPTGGEDTQYF
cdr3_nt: TGTGCCAGCAGTTGGGGGCCGACAGGGGGTGAAGATACGCAGTATTTT

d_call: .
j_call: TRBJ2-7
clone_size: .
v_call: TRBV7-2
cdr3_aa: CASSVMTVPPYEQYF
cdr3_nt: TGTGCCAGCAGCGTCATGACAGTGCCACCCTACGAGCAGTACTTC

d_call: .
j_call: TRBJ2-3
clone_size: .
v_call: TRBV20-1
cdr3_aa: CSARDVTSSTDTQYF
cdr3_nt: TGCAGTGCTAGAGATGTCACTAGTAGCACAGATACGCAGTATTTT

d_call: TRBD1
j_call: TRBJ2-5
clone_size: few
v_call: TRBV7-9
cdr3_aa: CASSPRTGKNQETQYF
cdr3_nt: TGTGCCAGCAGCCCCCGGACAGGAAAAAACCAAGAGACCCAGTACTTC

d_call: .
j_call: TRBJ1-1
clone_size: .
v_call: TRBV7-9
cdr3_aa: CASSSTAPNTEAFF
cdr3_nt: TGTGCCAGCAGCTCGACAGCGCCGAACACTGAAGCTTTCTTT

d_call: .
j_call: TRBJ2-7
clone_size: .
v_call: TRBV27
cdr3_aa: CASSLTPGSDEQYF
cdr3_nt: TGTGCCAGCAGTTTAACCCCTGGCTCCGACGAGCAGTACTTC

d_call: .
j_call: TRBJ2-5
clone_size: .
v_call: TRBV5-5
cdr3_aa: CASSLEGLWEETQYF
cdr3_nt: TGTGCCAGCAGCTTGGAGGGGCTTTGGGAAGAGACCCAGTACTTC